Each of the 7 T cell receptor beta chains below was sequenced from the same sample in a study of response to subunit inactivated influenza vaccine. Using its own MiXCR run on the RT-PCR reads, TCRdb lists one record per CDR3 protein. This table has about 780,000 distinct CDR3 sequences, roughly 20% appearing once. Source: PBMCs from blood, taken roughly 5 days after vaccination. These receptors originate from a middle-aged man who received an inactivated influenza vaccine.

The genes are TRBV20-1 and TRBJ1-2; 9 bases match TRBD1. The CDR3 has 14 residues. CDR1 is DFQATT, CDR2 SNEGSKA, per germline (reference sequence). V dropped 1 base and J dropped 7; count of bases not matched to a gene: 7. The CDR3 sequence is CSARVTGGSGGYTF. The CDR3 DNA sequence: TGCAGTGCTAGAGTTACAGGGGGCTCCGGTGGCTACACCTTC.

The J gene is TRBJ1-3, the V gene TRBV7-8; D remains unclear. Germline loops: CDR1 SGHVS, CDR2 FQNEAQ. The CDR3 has 15 amino acids. V lost 0 bases to trimming and J lost 0 bases, with 6 bases between them. DNA for the CDR3: TGTGCCAGCAGCTTAGCGGCAGACTCTGGAAACACCATATATTTT. Encoded protein: CASSLAADSGNTIYF.

The gene calls are TRBV6-1 and TRBJ1-5; no clear D gene. V shed 6 bases and J shed 0 bases, with 15 bases lying between them. The CDR3 runs to 16 residues. The germline gives CDR1 MNHNS, CDR2 SASEGT. The CDR3 DNA reads TGTGCCAGCAGACCCGTACACCAAATTAGCAATCAGCCCCAGCATTTT. Its translation is CASRPVHQISNQPQHF.

The CDR3 protein is CASRGGAGSYNEQFF. In nucleotides, the CDR3 is TGTGCCAGTAGGGGGGGAGCGGGGTCATACAATGAGCAGTTCTTC. The chain recombines TRBV19 with TRBJ2-1; 7 bases are a match to TRBD2. Germline CDR1 and CDR2: LNHDA and SQIVND (reference sequence). The CDR3 runs to 15 residues. Trimming at V came to 6 bases and at J to 4 bases, leaving 9 bases not matched to a gene.

In its sample, this clonotype was seen a few times. The chain uses TRBV28 and TRBJ2-7; D is unresolved. The CDR3 is 14 amino acids. Trimming removed 3 bases at V and 5 bases at J, with 14 bases between. Germline V gene lookup returns CDR1 MDHEN and CDR2 SYDVKM. CDR3 nucleotide sequence: TGTGCCAGCAGTTTTATCAGTGAAATCCACGAGCAGTACTTC. This encodes CASSFISEIHEQYF.

Regarding this clonotype: The CDR3 carries no conserved terminal phenylalanine or tryptophan, so it likely arises from a read error. This chain joins TRBV5-6 and TRBJ2-7; no clear D gene. This CDR3 is 12 amino acids long. Germline-derived CDR1 and CDR2 are SGHDT and YYEEEE. Between the trimmed V and J ends, which lost 4 bases and 5 bases, there was a span of 10 bases. The CDR3 DNA reads as TGTGCCAGCAGCGCTAGTAACCACGAGCAGTACCTC. Its translation is CASSASNHEQYL.

This rearrangement joins TRBV24-1 to TRBJ2-7; D assignment may be TRBD1 or TRBD2 (5 bases each). Germline V gene data show CDR1 as KGHDR and CDR2 as SFDVKD. The CDR3 contains 12 residues. Trimming left V 0 bases short and J 11 bases short, with 10 bases between. In nucleotides, the CDR3 is TGTGCCACCAGTGATTTGGGGACCCATAAGTACTTC. This translates into CATSDLGTHKYF.